This T cell receptor (beta chain) is from a study of beta chain features in type 1 diabetes. Looking at the study overall: The examined sorted cells totaled 85 million to 120 million across samples. Broader study findings: TCRB CDR3s from Type 1 diabetes patients were moderately but significantly shorter in all four CD4+ subsets. Naive, central memory and Treg TCRB repertoires appeared more alike in patients than in healthy donors.

There was one heparinised blood draw per donor, averaging roughly 100 mL. Populations obtained by sorting all exceeded 95% purity. In germline, CDR1 is LGHNA, CDR2 YNFKEQ. The CDR3 sequence is 16 residues long. V trimming: 5 bases; J trimming: 7 bases; junction bases outside the gene matches: 9. In regard to this clone: The target antigen is unknown.

Expressed TCRB transcripts were sequenced, since all the RNA that had been isolated was reverse transcribed. This table comes from immunoSEQ multiplex PCR, and its TCRdb copy is limited to in-frame clones, with some not included. The sample shows 41,000 or so clones, 60% to 75% of them seen only once. The chain carries TRBV4-2 and TRBJ2-1; 12 bases fit TRBD2. The receptor was isolated from a man aged 25-40 years with type 1 diabetes. Some clones in this sample may be carry-over from other donors' samples. The sequenced sample was Tregs from blood. CDR3 in amino acids: CASSSRTSGEGNEQFF. DNA for the CDR3: TGTGCCAGCAGCTCTCGGACTAGCGGGGAAGGTAATGAGCAGTTCTTC.